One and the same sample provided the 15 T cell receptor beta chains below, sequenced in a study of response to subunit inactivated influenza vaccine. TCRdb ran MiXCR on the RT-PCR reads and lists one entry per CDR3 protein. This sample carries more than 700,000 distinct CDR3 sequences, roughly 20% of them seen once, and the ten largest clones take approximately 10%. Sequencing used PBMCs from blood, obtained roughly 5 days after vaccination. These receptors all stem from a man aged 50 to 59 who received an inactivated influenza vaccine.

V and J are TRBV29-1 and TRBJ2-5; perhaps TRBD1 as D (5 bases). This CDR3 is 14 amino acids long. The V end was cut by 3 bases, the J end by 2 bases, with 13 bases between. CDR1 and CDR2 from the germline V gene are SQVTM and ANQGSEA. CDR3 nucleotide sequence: TGCAGCGTTGATCCAGGGCGTAGGCAAGAGACCCAGTACTTC. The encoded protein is CSVDPGRRQETQYF.

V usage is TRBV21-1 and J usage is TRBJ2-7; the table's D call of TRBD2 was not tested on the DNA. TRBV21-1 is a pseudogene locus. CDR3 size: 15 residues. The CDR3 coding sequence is TGTGCCAGCAGCAAACCCACGGACTCTTCCTACGAGCAGTACTTC. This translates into CASSKPTDSSYEQYF.

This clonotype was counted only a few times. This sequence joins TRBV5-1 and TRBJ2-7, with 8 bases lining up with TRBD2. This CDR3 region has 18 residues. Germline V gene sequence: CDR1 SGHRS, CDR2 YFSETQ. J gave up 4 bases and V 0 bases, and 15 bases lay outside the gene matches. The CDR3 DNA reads TGCGCCAGCAGCTTGGGGCGGGGGGACCCCTTTCGTGGATACGAGCAGTACTTC. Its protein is CASSLGRGDPFRGYEQYF.

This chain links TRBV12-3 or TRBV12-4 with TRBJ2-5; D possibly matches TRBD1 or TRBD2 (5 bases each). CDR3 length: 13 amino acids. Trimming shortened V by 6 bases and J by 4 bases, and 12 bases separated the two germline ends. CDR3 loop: CASSPGPLETQYF. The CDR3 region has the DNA TGTGCCAGCAGCCCGGGACCCCTAGAGACCCAGTACTTC.

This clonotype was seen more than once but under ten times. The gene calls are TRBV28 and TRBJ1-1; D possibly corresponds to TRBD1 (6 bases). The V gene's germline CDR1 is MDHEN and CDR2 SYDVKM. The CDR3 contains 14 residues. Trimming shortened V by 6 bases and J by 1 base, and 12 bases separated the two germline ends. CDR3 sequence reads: CASRAGATNTEAFF. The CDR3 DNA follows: TGTGCCAGCAGGGCGGGGGCGACGAACACTGAAGCTTTCTTT.

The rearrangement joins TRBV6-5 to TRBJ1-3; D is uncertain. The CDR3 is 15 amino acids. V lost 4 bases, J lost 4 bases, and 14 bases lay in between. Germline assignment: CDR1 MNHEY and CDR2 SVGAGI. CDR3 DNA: TGTGCCAGCAGTTCGACTTTTCGAGGAGGAAACACCATATATTTT. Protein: CASSSTFRGGNTIYF.

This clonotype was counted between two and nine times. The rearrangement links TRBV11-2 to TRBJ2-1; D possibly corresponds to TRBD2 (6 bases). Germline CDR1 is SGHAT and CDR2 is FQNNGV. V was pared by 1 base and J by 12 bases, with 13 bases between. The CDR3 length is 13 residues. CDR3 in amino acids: CASSLGGIGGQFF. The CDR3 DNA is TGTGCCAGCAGCTTAGGGGGAATCGGGGGGCAGTTCTTC.

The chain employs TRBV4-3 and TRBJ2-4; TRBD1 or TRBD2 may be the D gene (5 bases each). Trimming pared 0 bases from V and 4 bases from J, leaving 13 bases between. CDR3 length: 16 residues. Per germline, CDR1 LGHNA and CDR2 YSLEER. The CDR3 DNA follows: TGCGCCAGCAGCCAAGATGTATCCGGGGCAAAAAACATTCAGTACTTC. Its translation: CASSQDVSGAKNIQYF.

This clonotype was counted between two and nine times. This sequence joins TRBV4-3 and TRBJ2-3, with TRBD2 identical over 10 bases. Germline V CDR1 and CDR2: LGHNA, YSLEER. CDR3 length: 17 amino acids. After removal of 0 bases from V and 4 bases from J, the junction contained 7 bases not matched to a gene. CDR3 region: CASSQDQLAGIADTQYF. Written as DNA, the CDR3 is TGCGCCAGCAGCCAAGATCAACTAGCGGGAATTGCAGATACGCAGTATTTT.

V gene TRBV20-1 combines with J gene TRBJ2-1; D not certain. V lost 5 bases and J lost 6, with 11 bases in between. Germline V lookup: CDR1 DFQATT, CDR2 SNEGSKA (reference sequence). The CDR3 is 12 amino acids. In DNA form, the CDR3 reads TGCAGTGCTCGAATGGGTTCCAATGAGCAGTTCTTC. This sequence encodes CSARMGSNEQFF.

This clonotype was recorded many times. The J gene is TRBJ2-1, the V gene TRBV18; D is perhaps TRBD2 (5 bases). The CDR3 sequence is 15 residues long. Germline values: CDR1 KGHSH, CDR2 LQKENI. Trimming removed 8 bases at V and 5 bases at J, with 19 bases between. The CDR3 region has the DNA TGTGCCAGCCTCACTTATGAGGGAACGGACAATGAGCAGTTCTTC. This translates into CASLTYEGTDNEQFF. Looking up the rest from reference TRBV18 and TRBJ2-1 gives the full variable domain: NAGVMQNPRHLVRRRGQEARLRCSPMKGHSHVYWYRQLPEEGLKFMVYLQKENIIDESGMPKERFSAEFPKEGPSILRIQQVVRGDSAAYFCASLTYEGTDNEQFFGPGTRLTVL.

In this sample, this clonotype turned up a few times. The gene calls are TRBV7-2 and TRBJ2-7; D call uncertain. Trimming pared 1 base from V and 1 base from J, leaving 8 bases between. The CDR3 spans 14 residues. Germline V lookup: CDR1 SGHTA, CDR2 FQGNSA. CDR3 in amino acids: CASSLVAQSYEQYF. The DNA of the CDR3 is TGTGCCAGCAGCTTAGTGGCTCAATCCTACGAGCAGTACTTC.

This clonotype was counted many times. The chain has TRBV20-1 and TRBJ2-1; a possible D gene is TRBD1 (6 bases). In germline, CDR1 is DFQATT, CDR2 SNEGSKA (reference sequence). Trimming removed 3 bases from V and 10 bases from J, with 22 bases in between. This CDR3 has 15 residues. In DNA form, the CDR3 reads TGCAGTGCTAGGGACGGAGGACAGCTTTCAATGGAGCAGTTCTTC. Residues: CSARDGGQLSMEQFF.

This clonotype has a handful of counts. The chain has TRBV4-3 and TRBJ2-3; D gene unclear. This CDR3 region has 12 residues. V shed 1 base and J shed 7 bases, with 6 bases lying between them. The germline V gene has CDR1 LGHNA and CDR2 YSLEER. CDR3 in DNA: TGCGCCAGCAGCCAAGGGAGAAATACGCAGTATTTT. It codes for CASSQGRNTQYF.

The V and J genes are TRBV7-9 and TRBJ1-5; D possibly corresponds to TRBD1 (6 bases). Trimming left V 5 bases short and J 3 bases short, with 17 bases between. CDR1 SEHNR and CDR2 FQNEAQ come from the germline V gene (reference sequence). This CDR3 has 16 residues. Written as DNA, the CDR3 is TGTGCCAGCAGCCCTCCAGGGGCGGTTTCCAATCAGCCCCAGCATTTT. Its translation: CASSPPGAVSNQPQHF.